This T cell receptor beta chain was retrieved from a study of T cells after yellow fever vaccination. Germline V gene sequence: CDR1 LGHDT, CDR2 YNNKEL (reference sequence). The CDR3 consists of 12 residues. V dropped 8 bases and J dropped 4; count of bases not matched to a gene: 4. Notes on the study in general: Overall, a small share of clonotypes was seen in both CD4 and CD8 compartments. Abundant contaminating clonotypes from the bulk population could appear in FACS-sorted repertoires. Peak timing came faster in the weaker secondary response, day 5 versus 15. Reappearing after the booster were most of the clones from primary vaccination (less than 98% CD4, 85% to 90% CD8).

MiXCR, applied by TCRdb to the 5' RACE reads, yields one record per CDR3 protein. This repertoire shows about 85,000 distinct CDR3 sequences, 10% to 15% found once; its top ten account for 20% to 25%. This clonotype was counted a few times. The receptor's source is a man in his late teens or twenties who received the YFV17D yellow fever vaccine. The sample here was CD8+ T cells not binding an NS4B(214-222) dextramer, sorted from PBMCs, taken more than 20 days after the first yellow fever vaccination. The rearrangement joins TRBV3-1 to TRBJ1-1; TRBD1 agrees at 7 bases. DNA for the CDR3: TGTGCCAGCCGTGAGGGGGCCACTGAAGCTTTCTTT. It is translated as CASREGATEAFF. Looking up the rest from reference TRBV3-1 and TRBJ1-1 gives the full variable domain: DTAVSQTPKYLVTQMGNDKSIKCEQNLGHDTMYWYKQDSKKFLKIMFSYNNKELIINETVPNRFSPKSPDKAHLNLHINSLELGDSAVYFCASREGATEAFFGQGTRLTVV.